The 8 T cell receptor beta chains in this list originate from one sample, sequenced in a study of T cells in Graves' hyperthyroidism and ophthalmopathy. From RNA transcripts, TCR beta CDR3 regions were amplified. Using the HTBI primer set, a first-round RT-PCR was run on the TCR CDR3. TCRdb reprocessed the multiplex PCR reads via MiXCR and lists one record per CDR3 protein. The sample holds 300,000 to 400,000 distinct CDR3 sequences, 15% to 20% seen once. The sample consisted of blood. The receptor source for this set is a man between 18 and 29 years old with Graves' ophthalmopathy.

This clonotype appeared a few times. This chain uses TRBV7-8 with TRBJ2-1; TRBD1 or TRBD2 may be the D gene (5 bases each). From germline, CDR1 is SGHVS and CDR2 FQNEAQ. Trimming stripped 7 bases from V and 7 bases from J, with 20 bases between. The CDR3 covers 15 residues. CDR3 sequence: CASTSRGGIQNEQFF. The CDR3 DNA is TGTGCCAGCACCTCCCGGGGCGGCATCCAGAATGAGCAGTTCTTC.

This clonotype was picked up many times. V usage is TRBV28 and J usage is TRBJ1-2, with D uncertain. Germline lookup yields CDR1 MDHEN and CDR2 SYDVKM. V lost 3 bases, J lost 3 bases, and 5 bases lay in between. CDR3 length: 12 residues. CDR3 region: CASSFVDYGYTF. The CDR3 region has the DNA TGTGCCAGCAGTTTTGTGGACTATGGCTACACCTTC.

This clonotype showed up many times. The chain recombines TRBV5-5 with TRBJ2-7; D assignment may be TRBD1 or TRBD2 (5 bases each). The ends were cut back, 4 bases at V and 2 bases at J, with 19 bases in the middle. CDR1 and CDR2 from the germline V gene are SGHKS and YYEKEE (reference sequence). This CDR3 spans 16 amino acids. CDR3 protein: CASSPQPGRATYEQYF. The CDR3, as DNA: TGTGCCAGCAGCCCACAGCCGGGACGGGCCACCTACGAGCAGTACTTC.

As to this clonotype: Being one base from a much bigger clone, this may be a read error. The chain carries TRBV6-2 or TRBV6-3 and TRBJ1-1; 7 bases map to TRBD1. The CDR3 extends over 11 amino acids. V lost 8 bases to trimming and J lost 6 bases; unmatched junction nucleotides: 3. Germline CDR1 is MNHEY and CDR2 is SVGEGT. The CDR3 DNA sequence: TGTGCCAGCCCAGGGGGGGCTGAAGCTTTCTTT. Translated, it gives CASPGGAEAFF.

The gene calls are TRBV20-1 and TRBJ1-2; TRBD1 is a possible D gene (5 bases). The CDR3 runs 15 residues. CDR1 and CDR2 (germline): DFQATT, SNEGSKA (reference sequence). V was cut by 3 bases and J by 7 bases, with 21 bases left in between. The CDR3 DNA sequence: TGCAGTGCTAGTAACAAGGGACTCACCGGAGGTGGCTACACCTTC. The encoded protein is CSASNKGLTGGGYTF.

The table lists this clonotype with a few counts. In DNA, the CDR3 is TGTGCCAGCAGCTTAATGGGCGACCGAGAGACCCAGTACTTC. Translation: CASSLMGDRETQYF. The chain combines TRBV7-3 with TRBJ2-5; D remains ambiguous. CDR3 size: 14 residues. Trimming cost V 1 base and J 4 bases, with 10 bases left between them. Per germline, CDR1 SGHTA and CDR2 FQGTGA.

The rearrangement uses TRBV28 and TRBJ1-4; TRBD1 matches at 7 bases. J lost 5 bases, V lost 6 bases, and 9 bases had no gene match. The CDR3 is made up of 15 amino acids. Germline lookup yields CDR1 MDHEN and CDR2 SYDVKM. The CDR3 reads CASSWRQGLNEKLFF. CDR3 DNA: TGTGCCAGCAGCTGGCGACAGGGCCTAAATGAAAAACTGTTTTTT.

At least ten counts were recorded for this clonotype. V and J are TRBV24-1 and TRBJ2-1, with no clear D. V shed 8 bases and J shed 5 bases, with 6 bases lying between them. CDR3 length: 11 amino acids. CDR1 KGHDR and CDR2 SFDVKD come from the germline V gene. CDR3 in DNA: TGTGCCACCACACTCGACAATGAGCAGTTCTTC. It yields the protein CATTLDNEQFF.